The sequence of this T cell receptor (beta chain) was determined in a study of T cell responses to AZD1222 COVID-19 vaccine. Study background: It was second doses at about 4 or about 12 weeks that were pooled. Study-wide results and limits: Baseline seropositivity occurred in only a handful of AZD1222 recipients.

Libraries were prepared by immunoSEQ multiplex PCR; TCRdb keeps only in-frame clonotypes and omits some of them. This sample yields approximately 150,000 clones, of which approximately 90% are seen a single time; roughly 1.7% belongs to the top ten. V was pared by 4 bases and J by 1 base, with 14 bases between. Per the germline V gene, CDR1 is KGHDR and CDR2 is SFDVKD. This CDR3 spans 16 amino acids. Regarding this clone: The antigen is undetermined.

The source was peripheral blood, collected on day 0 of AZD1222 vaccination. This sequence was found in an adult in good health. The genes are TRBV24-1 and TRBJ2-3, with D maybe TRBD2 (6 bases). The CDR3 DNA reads TGTGCCACCAGTGACCGGGGACTTTTTGGCACAGATACGCAGTATTTT. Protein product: CATSDRGLFGTDTQYF.